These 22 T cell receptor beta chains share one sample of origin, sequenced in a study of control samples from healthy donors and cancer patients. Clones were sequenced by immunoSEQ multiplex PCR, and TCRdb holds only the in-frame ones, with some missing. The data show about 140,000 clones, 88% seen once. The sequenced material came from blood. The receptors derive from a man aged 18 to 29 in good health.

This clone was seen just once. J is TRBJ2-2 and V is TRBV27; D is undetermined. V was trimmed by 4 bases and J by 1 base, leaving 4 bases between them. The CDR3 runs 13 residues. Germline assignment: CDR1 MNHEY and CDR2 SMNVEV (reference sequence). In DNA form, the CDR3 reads TGTGCCAGCAGTTATCAGAACACCGGGGAGCTGTTTTTT. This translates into CASSYQNTGELFF.

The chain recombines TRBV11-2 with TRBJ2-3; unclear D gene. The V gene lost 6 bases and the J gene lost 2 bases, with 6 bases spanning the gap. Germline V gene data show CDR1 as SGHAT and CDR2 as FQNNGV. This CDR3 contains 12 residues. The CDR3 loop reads CASRGITDTQYF. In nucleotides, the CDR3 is TGTGCCAGCAGGGGAATCACAGATACGCAGTATTTT.

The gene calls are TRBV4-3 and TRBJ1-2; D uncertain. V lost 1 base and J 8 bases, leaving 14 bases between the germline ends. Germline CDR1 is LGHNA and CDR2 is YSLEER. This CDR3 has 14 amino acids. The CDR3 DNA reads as TGCGCCAGCAGCCAAGGTCGAGTGGATTTCGGCTACACCTTC. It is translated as CASSQGRVDFGYTF.

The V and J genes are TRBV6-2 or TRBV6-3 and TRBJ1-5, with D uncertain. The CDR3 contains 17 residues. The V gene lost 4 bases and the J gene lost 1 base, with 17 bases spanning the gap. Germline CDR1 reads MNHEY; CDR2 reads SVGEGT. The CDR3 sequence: CASSWADSRYSNQPQHF. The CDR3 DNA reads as TGTGCCAGCAGTTGGGCAGACTCAAGGTACAGCAATCAGCCCCAGCATTTT.

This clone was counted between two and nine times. CDR3: CASSPGRGSSYEQYF. The CDR3 bases are TGTGCCAGCAGCCCCGGGAGGGGGAGCTCCTACGAGCAGTACTTC. The V and J genes are TRBV5-6 and TRBJ2-7; 8 nucleotides match TRBD2. V shed 4 bases, J shed 0 bases, and the junction held 6 bases outside the gene matches. The CDR3 length is 15 residues. The V gene's germline CDR1 is SGHDT and CDR2 YYEEEE.

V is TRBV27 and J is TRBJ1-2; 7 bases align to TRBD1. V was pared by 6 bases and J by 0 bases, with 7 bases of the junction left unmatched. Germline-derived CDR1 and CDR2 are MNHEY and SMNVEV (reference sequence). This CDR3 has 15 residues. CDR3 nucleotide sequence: TGTGCCAGCAGGGGATTCGGGACAGCTAACTATGGCTACACCTTC. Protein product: CASRGFGTANYGYTF.

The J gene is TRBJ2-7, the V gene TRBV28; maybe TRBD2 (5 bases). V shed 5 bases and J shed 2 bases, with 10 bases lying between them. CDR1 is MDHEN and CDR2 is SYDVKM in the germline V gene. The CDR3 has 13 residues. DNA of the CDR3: TGTGCCAGCAGTAAGGAGGCGACCTACGAGCAGTACTTC. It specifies CASSKEATYEQYF.

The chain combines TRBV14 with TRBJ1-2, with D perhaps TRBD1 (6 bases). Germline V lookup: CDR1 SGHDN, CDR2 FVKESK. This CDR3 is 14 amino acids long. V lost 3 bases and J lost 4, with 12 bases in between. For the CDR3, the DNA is TGTGCCAGCAGCCAGTTACAGGGCGCCTATGGCTACACCTTC. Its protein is CASSQLQGAYGYTF.

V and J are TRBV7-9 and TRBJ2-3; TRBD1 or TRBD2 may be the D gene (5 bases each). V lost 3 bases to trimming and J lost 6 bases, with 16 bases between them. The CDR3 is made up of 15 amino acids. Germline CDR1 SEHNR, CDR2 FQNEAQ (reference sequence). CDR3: CASSFTRDPGDTQYF. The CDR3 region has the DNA TGTGCCAGCAGCTTCACTAGGGACCCTGGGGATACGCAGTATTTT.

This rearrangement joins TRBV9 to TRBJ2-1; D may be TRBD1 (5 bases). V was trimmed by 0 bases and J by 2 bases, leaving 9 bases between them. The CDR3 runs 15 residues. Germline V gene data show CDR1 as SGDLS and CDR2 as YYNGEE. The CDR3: CASSVAAGTYNEQFF. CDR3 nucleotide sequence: TGTGCCAGCAGCGTAGCGGCAGGGACCTACAATGAGCAGTTCTTC. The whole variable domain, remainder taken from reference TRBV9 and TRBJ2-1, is DSGVTQTPKHLITATGQRVTLRCSPRSGDLSVYWYQQSLDQGLQFLIQYYNGEERAKGNILERFSAQQFPDLHSELNLSSLELGDSALYFCASSVAAGTYNEQFFGPGTRLTVL.

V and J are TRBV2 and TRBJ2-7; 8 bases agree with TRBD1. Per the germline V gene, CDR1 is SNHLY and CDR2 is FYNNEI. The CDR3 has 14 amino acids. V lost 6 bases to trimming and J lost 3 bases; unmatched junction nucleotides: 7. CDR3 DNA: TGTGCCAGCAGCCCCGACAGGGGATTCTACGAGCAGTACTTC. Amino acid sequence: CASSPDRGFYEQYF. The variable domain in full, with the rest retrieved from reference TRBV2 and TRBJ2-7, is EPEVTQTPSHQVTQMGQEVILRCVPISNHLYFYWYRQILGQKVEFLVSFYNNEISEKSEIFDDQFSVERPDGSNFTLKIRSTKLEDSAMYFCASSPDRGFYEQYFGPGTRLTVT.

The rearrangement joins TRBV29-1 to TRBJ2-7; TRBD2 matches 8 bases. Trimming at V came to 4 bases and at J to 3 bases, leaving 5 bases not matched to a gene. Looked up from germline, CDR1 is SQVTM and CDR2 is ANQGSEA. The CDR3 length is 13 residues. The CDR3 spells CSVVRGAYYEQYF. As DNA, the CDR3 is TGCAGCGTTGTGCGGGGGGCTTACTACGAGCAGTACTTC.

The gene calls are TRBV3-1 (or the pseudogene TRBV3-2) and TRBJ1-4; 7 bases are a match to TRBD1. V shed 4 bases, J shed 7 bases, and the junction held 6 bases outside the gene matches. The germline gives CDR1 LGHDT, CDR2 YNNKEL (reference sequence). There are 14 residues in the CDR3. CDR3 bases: TGTGCCAGCAGCCCGCGACAGGGTTCTGAAAAACTGTTTTTT. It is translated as CASSPRQGSEKLFF.

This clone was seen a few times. CDR3 region: CASSRVAGRQETQYF. CDR3 sequence (DNA): TGTGCCAGTAGTAGAGTAGCGGGGCGACAAGAGACCCAGTACTTC. This chain uses TRBV19 with TRBJ2-5, with 8 positions matching TRBD2. CDR1 is LNHDA, CDR2 SQIVND, per germline (reference sequence). The V segment lost 4 bases and the J segment 2 bases; nucleotides outside the gene matches: 6. The CDR3 contains 15 residues.

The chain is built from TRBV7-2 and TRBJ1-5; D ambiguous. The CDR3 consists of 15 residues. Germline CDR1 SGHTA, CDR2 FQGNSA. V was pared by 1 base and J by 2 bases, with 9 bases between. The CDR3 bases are TGTGCCAGCAGCTTAGATGTCAGTGGCAATCAGCCCCAGCATTTT. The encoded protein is CASSLDVSGNQPQHF. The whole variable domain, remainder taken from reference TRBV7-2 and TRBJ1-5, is GAGVSQSPSNKVTEKGKDVELRCDPISGHTALYWYRQSLGQGLEFLIYFQGNSAPDKSGLPSDRFSAERTGGSVSTLTIQRTQQEDSAVYLCASSLDVSGNQPQHFGDGTRLSIL.

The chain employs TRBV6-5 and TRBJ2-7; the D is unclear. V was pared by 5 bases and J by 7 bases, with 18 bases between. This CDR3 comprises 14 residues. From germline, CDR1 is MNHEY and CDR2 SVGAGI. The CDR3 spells CASSRARALGEQYF. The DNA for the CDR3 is TGTGCCAGCAGTCGCGCCCGGGCCCTAGGGGAGCAGTACTTC.

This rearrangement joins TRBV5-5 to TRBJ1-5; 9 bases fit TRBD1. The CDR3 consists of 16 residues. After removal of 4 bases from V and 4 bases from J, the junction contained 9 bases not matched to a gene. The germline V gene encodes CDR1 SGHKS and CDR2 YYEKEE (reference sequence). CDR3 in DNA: TGTGCCAGCAGCGGCCGGGACAGGGTAGAGAATCAGCCCCAGCATTTT. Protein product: CASSGRDRVENQPQHF.

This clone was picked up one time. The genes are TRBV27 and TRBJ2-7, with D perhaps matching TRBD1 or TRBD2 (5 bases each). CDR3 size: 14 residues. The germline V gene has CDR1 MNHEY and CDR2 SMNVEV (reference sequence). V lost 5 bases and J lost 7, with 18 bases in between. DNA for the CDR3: TGTGCCAGCAGTCACCGGGACGGCTCGTGGGAGCAGTACTTC. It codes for CASSHRDGSWEQYF.

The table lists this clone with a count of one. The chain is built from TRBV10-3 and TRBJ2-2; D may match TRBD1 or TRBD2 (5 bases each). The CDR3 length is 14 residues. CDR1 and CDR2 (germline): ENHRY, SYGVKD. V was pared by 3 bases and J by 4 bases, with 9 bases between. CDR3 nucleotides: TGTGCCATCAGTGAAGGGGCGGGCACCGGGGAGCTGTTTTTT. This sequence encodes CAISEGAGTGELFF.

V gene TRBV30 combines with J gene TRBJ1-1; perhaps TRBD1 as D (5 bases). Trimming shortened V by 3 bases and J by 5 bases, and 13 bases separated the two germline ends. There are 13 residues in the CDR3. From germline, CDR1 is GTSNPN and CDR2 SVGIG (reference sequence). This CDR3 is CAWRDQGDTEAFF. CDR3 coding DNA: TGTGCCTGGAGGGATCAAGGGGATACTGAAGCTTTCTTT.

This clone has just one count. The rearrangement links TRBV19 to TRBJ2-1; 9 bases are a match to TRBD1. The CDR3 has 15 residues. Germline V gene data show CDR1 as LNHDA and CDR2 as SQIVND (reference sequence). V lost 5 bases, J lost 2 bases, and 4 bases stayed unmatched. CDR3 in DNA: TGTGCCAGTAGTCGGGGACAGGGCCCCTACAATGAGCAGTTCTTC. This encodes CASSRGQGPYNEQFF.

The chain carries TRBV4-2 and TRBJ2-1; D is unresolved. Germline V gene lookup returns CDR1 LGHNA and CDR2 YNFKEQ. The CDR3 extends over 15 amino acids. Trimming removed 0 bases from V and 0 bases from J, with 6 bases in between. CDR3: CASSQEESSYNEQFF. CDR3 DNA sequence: TGTGCCAGCAGCCAAGAGGAGAGCTCCTACAATGAGCAGTTCTTC.